One sample yielded the 7 T cell receptor beta chains listed below, sequenced in a study of PD-1 blockade in classical Hodgkin lymphoma. TCRdb's table, derived via immunoSEQ multiplex PCR, lists solely in-frame clones and lacks some. Of just under 40,000 clones listed, 77% were seen once; the top ten hold roughly 9.8%. Regarding time point: cycle 4 day 1 (C4D1), after around six weeks of nivolumab. No patient escaped relapse after autologous stem cell transplantation, and brentuximab vedotin exposure varied. The material sequenced was peripheral blood mononuclear cells (PBMCs), taken before the fourth cycle of nivolumab. These receptors originate from a human donor with classical Hodgkin lymphoma.

This clone was seen only a few times. This sequence joins TRBV7-2 and TRBJ1-1, with 8 bases lining up with TRBD1. Germline V gene data show CDR1 as SGHTA and CDR2 as FQGNSA. V gave up 5 bases and J gave up 9 bases; unmatched junction bases: 5. This CDR3 is built from 12 residues. The CDR3 bases are TGTGCCAGCAGCCCCGGGGACAGGCAAGCTTTCTTT. It encodes CASSPGDRQAFF.

The V call is TRBV19, the J call TRBJ2-5; 10 positions agree with TRBD2. This CDR3 is 16 amino acids long. The trim removed 6 bases at V and 2 bases at J, leaving 9 bases unmatched. From germline, CDR1 is LNHDA and CDR2 SQIVND (reference sequence). The CDR3 nucleotides read TGTGCCAGTAGGAACCTAGCGGGGGAGGGACAAGAGACCCAGTACTTC. This translates into CASRNLAGEGQETQYF.

This chain connects TRBV19 to TRBJ2-2, with unresolved D. The CDR3 is 14 residues long. Trimming took off 3 bases at V and 2 bases at J, with 7 bases between the two ends. The germline gives CDR1 LNHDA, CDR2 SQIVND (reference sequence). CDR3 residues: CASSILTNTGELFF. The DNA of the CDR3 is TGTGCCAGTAGTATCCTAACTAACACCGGGGAGCTGTTTTTT. Together with reference TRBV19 and TRBJ2-2, the CDR3 gives the full variable domain: DGGITQSPKYLFRKEGQNVTLSCEQNLNHDAMYWYRQDPGQGLRLIYYSQIVNDFQKGDIAEGYSVSREKKESFPLTVTSAQKNPTAFYLCASSILTNTGELFFGEGSRLTVL.

This clone was seen a handful of times. The chain recombines TRBV4-3 with TRBJ2-7, with 9 nucleotides matching TRBD1. This CDR3 spans 15 amino acids. CDR1 is LGHNA and CDR2 is YSLEER in the germline V gene. Trimming took 0 bases from V and 4 from J; bases not matched to a gene: 4. The CDR3 DNA reads TGCGCCAGCAGCCAAGATCGGACAGGGGTGTACGAGCAGTACTTC. Protein: CASSQDRTGVYEQYF.

J is TRBJ2-2 and V is TRBV9, with D hard to call. The ends were cut back, 1 base at V and 2 bases at J, with 9 bases in the middle. Germline CDR1 and CDR2: SGDLS and YYNGEE. The CDR3 length is 15 residues. This CDR3 is CASSVLSLNTGELFF. The CDR3 DNA reads TGTGCCAGCAGCGTACTTAGCCTTAACACCGGGGAGCTGTTTTTT.

The chain employs TRBV5-4 and TRBJ1-2; D gene uncertain. Trimming cost V 0 bases and J 4 bases, with 4 bases left between them. The CDR3 length is 12 residues. Germline loops: CDR1 SGHNT, CDR2 YYREEE (reference sequence). CDR3 region: CASSLDGYGYTF. The CDR3, as DNA: TGTGCCAGCAGCTTGGACGGCTATGGCTACACCTTC.

This clone was found once. The chain is built from TRBV5-1 and TRBJ1-6; D is ambiguous. Trimming shortened V by 4 bases and J by 8 bases, and 16 bases separated the two germline ends. This CDR3 has 15 amino acids. In germline, CDR1 is SGHRS, CDR2 YFSETQ. The CDR3 nucleotides are TGCGCCAGCAGCAACCGGCCACCGGCCGATTCACCCCTCCACTTT. It encodes CASSNRPPADSPLHF.